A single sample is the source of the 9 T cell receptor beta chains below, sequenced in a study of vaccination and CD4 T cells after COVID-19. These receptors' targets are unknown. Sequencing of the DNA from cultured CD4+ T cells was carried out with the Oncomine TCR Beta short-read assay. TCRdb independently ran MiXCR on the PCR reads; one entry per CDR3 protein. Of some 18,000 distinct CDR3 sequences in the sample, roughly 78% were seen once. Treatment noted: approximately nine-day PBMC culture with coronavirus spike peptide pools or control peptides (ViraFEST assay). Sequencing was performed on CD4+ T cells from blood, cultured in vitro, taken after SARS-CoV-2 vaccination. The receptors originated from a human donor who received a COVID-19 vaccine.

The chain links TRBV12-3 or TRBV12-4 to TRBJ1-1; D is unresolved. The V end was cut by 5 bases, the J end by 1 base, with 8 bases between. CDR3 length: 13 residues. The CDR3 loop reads CASSAQWNTEAFF. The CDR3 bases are TGTGCCAGCAGTGCACAGTGGAACACTGAAGCTTTCTTT.

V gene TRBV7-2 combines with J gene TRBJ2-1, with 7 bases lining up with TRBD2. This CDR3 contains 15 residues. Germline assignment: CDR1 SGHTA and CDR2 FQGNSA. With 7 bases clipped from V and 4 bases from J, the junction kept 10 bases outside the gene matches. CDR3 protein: CASTPRGLPYNEQFF. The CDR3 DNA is TGTGCCAGCACACCCCGGGGACTACCTTACAATGAGCAGTTCTTC.

DNA for the CDR3: TGCAGTGCCACTGAACAGGGGGCAGGCACTGAAGCTTTCTTT. It encodes CSATEQGAGTEAFF. The chain is built from TRBV20-1 and TRBJ1-1, with 9 bases identical to TRBD1. The trim removed 6 bases at V and 4 bases at J, leaving 9 bases unmatched. The CDR3 is 14 residues long. Germline assignment: CDR1 DFQATT and CDR2 SNEGSKA (reference sequence).

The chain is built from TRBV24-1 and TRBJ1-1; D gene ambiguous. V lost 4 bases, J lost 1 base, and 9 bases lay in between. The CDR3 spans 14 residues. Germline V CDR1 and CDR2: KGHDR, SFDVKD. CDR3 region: CATSESGRNTEAFF. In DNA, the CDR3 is TGTGCCACCAGTGAATCTGGCAGGAACACTGAAGCTTTCTTT.

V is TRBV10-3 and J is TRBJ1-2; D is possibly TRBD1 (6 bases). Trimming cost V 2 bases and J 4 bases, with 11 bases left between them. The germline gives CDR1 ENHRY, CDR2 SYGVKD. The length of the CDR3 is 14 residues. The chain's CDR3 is CAISEAGTSYGYTF. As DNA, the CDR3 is TGTGCCATCAGTGAGGCCGGGACAAGCTATGGCTACACCTTC.

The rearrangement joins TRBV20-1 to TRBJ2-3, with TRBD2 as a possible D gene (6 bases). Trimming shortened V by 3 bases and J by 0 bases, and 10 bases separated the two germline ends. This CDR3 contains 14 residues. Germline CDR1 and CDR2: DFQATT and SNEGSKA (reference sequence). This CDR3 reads CSASLAGSTDTQYF. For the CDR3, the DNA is TGCAGTGCTAGTTTGGCGGGGAGCACAGATACGCAGTATTTT.

The CDR3: CASSERTSGGYTF. DNA for the CDR3: TGTGCCAGCAGTGAAAGAACATCTGGGGGCTACACCTTC. J is TRBJ1-2 and V is TRBV2; no clear D. CDR3 length: 13 residues. CDR1 is SNHLY, CDR2 FYNNEI, per germline. Trimming shortened V by 2 bases and J by 8 bases, and 12 bases separated the two germline ends. Full variable domain (missing parts from reference TRBV2 and TRBJ1-2): EPEVTQTPSHQVTQMGQEVILRCVPISNHLYFYWYRQILGQKVEFLVSFYNNEISEKSEIFDDQFSVERPDGSNFTLKIRSTKLEDSAMYFCASSERTSGGYTFGSGTRLTVV.

The CDR3 loop is CASLRTGGGETQYF. DNA of the CDR3: TGTGCCAGCTTGCGGACAGGGGGCGGCGAGACCCAGTACTTC. V gene TRBV6-9 combines with J gene TRBJ2-5, with 11 bases identical to TRBD1. CDR1 is MNHGY and CDR2 is SVAAGI in the germline V gene. CDR3 length: 14 residues. V was pared by 8 bases and J by 5 bases, with 7 bases of the junction left unmatched.

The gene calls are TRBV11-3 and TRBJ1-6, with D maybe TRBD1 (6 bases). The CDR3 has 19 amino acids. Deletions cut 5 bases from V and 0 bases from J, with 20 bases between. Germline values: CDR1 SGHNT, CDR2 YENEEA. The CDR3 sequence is CASSRAMGGRSSYNSPLHF. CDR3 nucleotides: TGTGCCAGCAGCCGCGCCATGGGGGGCCGGAGCTCCTATAATTCACCCCTCCACTTT. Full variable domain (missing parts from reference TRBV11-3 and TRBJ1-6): EAGVVQSPRYKIIEKKQPVAFWCNPISGHNTLYWYLQNLGQGPELLIRYENEEAVDDSQLPKDRFSAERLKGVDSTLKIQPAELGDSAVYLCASSRAMGGRSSYNSPLHFGNGTRLTVT.